This T cell receptor beta chain was identified during a study of control samples from healthy donors and cancer patients. The table came from immunoSEQ multiplex PCR; TCRdb's copy has only in-frame clones and leaves some out. The sample lists roughly 100,000 clones, roughly 92% occurring once. Sequencing used blood. This receptor was taken from a human donor in good health. The donor label of this sample is uncertain.

In nucleotides, the CDR3 is TGTGCCACCAGTGATCCCCAGGCGGGCTCTAGCTCCTACAATGAGCAGTTCTTC. Translation: CATSDPQAGSSSYNEQFF. V and J are TRBV24-1 and TRBJ2-1; possible D gene TRBD2, 5 bases. The CDR3 length is 18 residues. Looked up from germline, CDR1 is KGHDR and CDR2 is SFDVKD. V lost 3 bases and J 0 bases, leaving 17 bases between the germline ends.